The 27 T cell receptor beta chains listed next were all sequenced from one sample in a study of blood T cell repertoires in COVID-19. TCRdb's copy holds only in-frame clones and misses some; the assay was immunoSEQ multiplex PCR. The sample comprises more than 200,000 clones, approximately 86% of which are singletons, and over 5% rests with the top ten. The sequenced material came from peripheral blood. The source of these receptors is a woman aged 55-69 years with COVID-19, enrolled during active disease.

The chain is built from TRBV11-2 and TRBJ2-7, with 7 bases identical to TRBD2. V lost 5 bases and J lost 2; bases outside the gene matches: 3. Germline loops: CDR1 SGHAT, CDR2 FQNNGV. CDR3 size: 13 residues. CDR3 DNA: TGTGCCAGCAGCAAGGGACTAACCTACGAGCAGTACTTC. Amino acid sequence: CASSKGLTYEQYF.

Here the CDR3 reads CASRLYVGTSGVPSYNEQFF. CDR3 DNA sequence: TGTGCCAGTAGATTGTACGTTGGGACTAGCGGGGTACCCTCCTACAATGAGCAGTTCTTC. This chain joins TRBV19 and TRBJ2-1, with 13 positions matching TRBD2. Trimming cost V 6 bases and J 0 bases; bases outside gene matches: 14. The CDR3 extends over 20 amino acids. Germline CDR1 reads LNHDA; CDR2 reads SQIVND (reference sequence).

This chain connects TRBV7-8 to TRBJ2-7; 9 positions match TRBD1. This CDR3 has 15 amino acids. V was pared by 5 bases and J by 4 bases, with 9 bases of the junction left unmatched. Germline CDR1 is SGHVS and CDR2 is FQNEAQ. The DNA for the CDR3 is TGTGCCAGCAGCCACCTCCGGGACAGGGTTTACGAGCAGTACTTC. It encodes CASSHLRDRVYEQYF.

This chain uses TRBV24-1 with TRBJ2-1, with 14 positions matching TRBD2. Germline CDR1 reads KGHDR; CDR2 reads SFDVKD. V lost 4 bases, J lost 9 bases, and 4 bases stayed unmatched. This CDR3 contains 15 residues. The CDR3 loop reads CATSDPTSGRGEQFF. The CDR3 DNA reads TGTGCCACCAGTGACCCGACTAGCGGGAGGGGTGAGCAGTTCTTC.

This clone was counted at least ten times. The chain recombines TRBV7-3 with TRBJ2-5; D gene uncertain. Trimming took 1 base from V and 5 from J, leaving 8 bases between them. The germline V gene encodes CDR1 SGHTA and CDR2 FQGTGA. This CDR3 comprises 13 residues. The CDR3 nucleotides are TGTGCCAGCAGCTTAATACTCTCTGAGACCCAGTACTTC. It codes for CASSLILSETQYF. The full variable domain, with the rest looked up from reference TRBV7-3 and TRBJ2-5, is GAGVSQTPSNKVTEKGKYVELRCDPISGHTALYWYRQSLGQGPEFLIYFQGTGAADDSGLPNDRFFAVRPEGSVSTLKIQRTERGDSAVYLCASSLILSETQYFGPGTRLLVL.

V usage is TRBV5-1 and J usage is TRBJ2-5; D might be TRBD2 (7 bases). The germline CDR1 and CDR2 sequences are SGHRS and YFSETQ. CDR3 length: 13 residues. The V end lost 4 bases, the J end lost 2 bases, and 9 bases lay between the germline ends. CDR3 bases: TGCGCCAGCAGCCGGGGGGCGCAAGAGACCCAGTACTTC. Translation: CASSRGAQETQYF.

This clone has just one count. The rearrangement uses TRBV5-1 and TRBJ1-5, with D possibly being TRBD1 (5 bases). Between the trimmed V and J ends, which lost 2 bases and 5 bases, there was a span of 11 bases. Germline V CDR1 and CDR2: SGHRS, YFSETQ. The CDR3 contains 14 residues. The DNA for the CDR3 is TGCGCCAGCAGCTTAACAGGCCCAGATCAGCCCCAGCATTTT. This codes for CASSLTGPDQPQHF.

The chain combines TRBV19 with TRBJ2-2, with 10 bases identical to TRBD2. The trim removed 10 bases at V and 3 bases at J, leaving 5 bases unmatched. Germline V gene data show CDR1 as LNHDA and CDR2 as SQIVND (reference sequence). This CDR3 has 14 residues. CDR3 sequence: CATKTSGYTGELFF. Here the CDR3 DNA reads TGTGCCACAAAGACTAGCGGGTACACCGGGGAGCTGTTTTTT.

In this sample, this clone turned up a few times. The CDR3 DNA reads TGTGCCAGCTCACCTCAAGGGATCGGGACAGGGCCTAACTATGGCTACACCTTC. Translating it yields CASSPQGIGTGPNYGYTF. The gene calls are TRBV18 and TRBJ1-2; 9 bases map to TRBD1. Germline CDR1 reads KGHSH; CDR2 reads LQKENI. The V and J ends lost 3 bases and 0 bases, in that order; junction bases with no gene match: 11. The CDR3 has 18 residues.

This chain connects TRBV9 to TRBJ2-1; possibly TRBD1 for D (7 bases). CDR1 is SGDLS, CDR2 YYNGEE, per germline. Trimming removed 3 bases from V and 3 bases from J, with 19 bases in between. This CDR3 is 17 amino acids long. This chain's CDR3 is CASSAGGGTAFYNEQFF. Here the CDR3 DNA reads TGTGCCAGCAGCGCCGGTGGCGGGACAGCTTTCTACAATGAGCAGTTCTTC.

The rearrangement uses TRBV15 and TRBJ2-7; D unresolved. Germline values: CDR1 LNHNV, CDR2 YYDKDF (reference sequence). V lost 4 bases to trimming and J lost 7 bases, with 11 bases between them. The CDR3 consists of 12 residues. The CDR3 reads CATSIRFGEQYF. CDR3 nucleotides: TGTGCCACCAGCATCCGATTCGGGGAGCAGTACTTC.

V is TRBV6-2 or TRBV6-3 and J is TRBJ2-6; D remains unclear. V dropped 4 bases and J dropped 0 bases, with 4 bases sitting between them. There are 14 residues in the CDR3. Germline loops: CDR1 MNHEY, CDR2 SVGEGT. CDR3 residues: CASSFISGANVLTF. CDR3 in DNA: TGTGCCAGCAGTTTTATCTCTGGGGCCAACGTCCTGACTTTC.

This chain connects TRBV5-1 to TRBJ2-3; 10 nucleotides match TRBD2. The CDR3 totals 13 residues. Germline lookup yields CDR1 SGHRS and CDR2 YFSETQ. The J segment lost 4 bases and the V segment lost 4 bases, leaving 0 bases of the junction unmatched. The CDR3 sequence: CASSGTSADTQYF. The CDR3 DNA sequence: TGCGCCAGCAGCGGGACTAGCGCAGATACGCAGTATTTT.

The V call is TRBV28, the J call TRBJ1-4; 9 nucleotides align to TRBD1. Germline loops: CDR1 MDHEN, CDR2 SYDVKM. The CDR3 runs 13 residues. With V trimmed by 6 bases and J by 8 bases, 4 bases remained unmatched. DNA of the CDR3: TGTGCCAGCAGCCGGGACAGGGAAGAAAAACTGTTTTTT. Translating it yields CASSRDREEKLFF.

The chain has TRBV5-4 and TRBJ1-2; 7 nucleotides align to TRBD1. Per germline, CDR1 SGHNT and CDR2 YYREEE (reference sequence). The ends lost 0 bases at V and 3 bases at J; junction bases unmatched: 11. CDR3 length: 17 residues. For the CDR3, the DNA is TGTGCCAGCAGCTTGGGGACAGGACTGAACCATTACTATGGCTACACCTTC. Translating gives CASSLGTGLNHYYGYTF.

The table lists this clone with a few counts. The chain joins TRBV21-1 to TRBJ1-3; the DNA was not used to check the table's D call, TRBD1. TRBV21-1 is a listed pseudogene. The CDR3 sequence is 13 residues long. The CDR3 DNA is TGTGCCATCCGACAGGGCTCTGGAAACACCATATATTTT. This codes for CAIRQGSGNTIYF.

This rearrangement joins TRBV6-5 to TRBJ1-1; unclear D gene. This CDR3 has 13 residues. Germline-derived CDR1 and CDR2 are MNHEY and SVGAGI. V shed 2 bases and J shed 0 bases, with 4 bases lying between them. The CDR3 sequence is CASSYRVNTEAFF. The CDR3 DNA is TGTGCCAGCAGTTACAGAGTGAACACTGAAGCTTTCTTT.

This clone has more than one count but fewer than ten. The V call is TRBV6-5, the J call TRBJ2-7, with TRBD2 matching 9 bases. The CDR3 spans 15 residues. The ends lost 6 bases at V and 1 base at J; junction bases unmatched: 7. In germline, CDR1 is MNHEY, CDR2 SVGAGI. In DNA form, the CDR3 reads TGTGCCAGCAGGGACCCGGGACTAGCTTCCTACGAGCAGTACTTC. It yields the protein CASRDPGLASYEQYF.

This chain connects TRBV9 to TRBJ2-5; 9 nucleotides line up with TRBD1. V lost 4 bases, J lost 5 bases, and 6 bases stayed unmatched. CDR3 length: 14 amino acids. CDR1 and CDR2 (germline): SGDLS, YYNGEE. CDR3 nucleotides: TGTGCCAGCAGCCCCCGGACAGGGGTGGAGACCCAGTACTTC. The encoded protein is CASSPRTGVETQYF.

A few counts support this clone. The J gene is TRBJ1-1, the V gene TRBV7-9, with 9 nucleotides matching TRBD1. Germline assignment: CDR1 SEHNR and CDR2 FQNEAQ (reference sequence). The CDR3 runs to 17 residues. J was trimmed by 0 bases and V by 5 bases; bases with no gene match: 10. CDR3 DNA sequence: TGTGCCAGCAGCCCTAGGTTCGGGACAGGGATGAACACTGAAGCTTTCTTT. Residues: CASSPRFGTGMNTEAFF.

The chain combines TRBV20-1 with TRBJ2-2; 9 nucleotides align to TRBD2. Germline trimming cut 3 bases from V and 7 bases from J; bases unmatched to any gene: 6. The CDR3 covers 14 residues. The V gene's germline CDR1 is DFQATT and CDR2 SNEGSKA (reference sequence). The CDR3 spells CSASPAGGNGELFF. DNA of the CDR3: TGCAGTGCTAGTCCAGCGGGAGGAAACGGGGAGCTGTTTTTT.

The chain combines TRBV11-2 with TRBJ1-2; D is possibly TRBD1 (6 bases). CDR1 is SGHAT and CDR2 is FQNNGV in the germline V gene. The CDR3 totals 14 residues. The V gene lost 5 bases and the J gene lost 4 bases, with 14 bases spanning the gap. The CDR3 loop is CASSELGGIYGYTF. CDR3 DNA: TGTGCCAGCAGCGAACTTGGGGGCATCTATGGCTACACCTTC.

This sequence joins TRBV28 and TRBJ2-1; 10 bases fit TRBD2. Per germline, CDR1 MDHEN and CDR2 SYDVKM. The CDR3 spans 15 residues. V lost 5 bases, J lost 4 bases, and 5 bases stayed unmatched. CDR3 region: CASSPDSGRYNEQFF. CDR3 bases: TGTGCCAGCAGTCCGGATAGCGGGAGGTACAATGAGCAGTTCTTC.

The rearrangement uses TRBV7-9 and TRBJ2-1; 11 bases line up with TRBD2. CDR3 length: 15 residues. V lost 1 base to trimming and J lost 9 bases; unmatched junction nucleotides: 5. CDR1 is SEHNR and CDR2 is FQNEAQ in the germline V gene (reference sequence). The CDR3 nucleotides read TGTGCCAGCAGCTTAGGTAGCGGGAGGGCCTTTGAGCAGTTCTTC. Amino acid sequence: CASSLGSGRAFEQFF. Full variable domain (rest looked up from reference TRBV7-9 and TRBJ2-1): DTGVSQNPRHKITKRGQNVTFRCDPISEHNRLYWYRQTLGQGPEFLTYFQNEAQLEKSRLLSDRFSAERPKGSFSTLEIQRTEQGDSAMYLCASSLGSGRAFEQFFGPGTRLTVL.

V usage is TRBV25-1 and J usage is TRBJ1-1; maybe TRBD1 (6 bases). This CDR3 has 16 residues. The germline gives CDR1 MGHDK, CDR2 SYGVNS. The V gene lost 4 bases and the J gene lost 2 bases, with 17 bases spanning the gap. DNA of the CDR3: TGTGCCAGCAGTGCACAGGGAGCAGGTAGAAACACTGAAGCTTTCTTT. Amino acids: CASSAQGAGRNTEAFF.

V gene TRBV11-2 combines with J gene TRBJ2-7, with 10 bases aligning to TRBD1. The CDR3 is 15 residues long. Trimming removed 5 bases from V and 6 bases from J; junction bases left unmatched: 10. The germline V gene has CDR1 SGHAT and CDR2 FQNNGV. CDR3 coding DNA: TGTGCCAGCAGCCTCAGACAGGGGGCTCGGTTCGAGCAGTACTTC. Its protein is CASSLRQGARFEQYF.

This clone came up a few times. The V and J genes are TRBV6-4 and TRBJ1-2; D gene ambiguous. Germline values: CDR1 MRHNA, CDR2 SNTAGT. V was trimmed by 7 bases and J by 9 bases, leaving 6 bases between them. CDR3 length: 9 residues. As DNA, the CDR3 is TGTGCCAGCACTCTCCGCTACACCTTC. As protein: CASTLRYTF.